This T cell receptor beta chain is drawn from a study of OX40 agonist ivuxolimab in advanced cancers. Turning to the study itself: At 0.01 to 10 mg/kg, ivuxolimab was administered intravenously to patients every 2 weeks. Broader study findings: Expanded clones belonging to CD8+ T cells outnumbered, on average, those of CD4+.

The CDR3 is 16 amino acids. Germline-derived CDR1 and CDR2 are SGHTA and FQGNSA. V lost 5 bases, J lost 2 bases, and 17 bases lay in between. This clone has more than one count but fewer than ten. Its antigen is as yet unknown. Using immunoSEQ multiplex PCR, the repertoire was profiled, and TCRdb retains in-frame clones only, with some absent. The sample lists about 46,000 clones; approximately 86% were seen once. This chain uses TRBV7-2 with TRBJ2-3, with D hard to call. The origin of this receptor is an adult with an advanced solid tumor such as melanoma, head and neck, liver or kidney cancer. This sample comprised CD4+ or CD8+ T cells sorted from blood, obtained in a trial of the OX40 agonist ivuxolimab. CDR3 residues: CASSPRSAEVTDTQYF. The DNA for the CDR3 is TGTGCCAGCAGCCCCCGGTCCGCCGAGGTCACAGATACGCAGTATTTT.